This is a list of T cell receptor beta chains from one sample in a study of blood T cell repertoires in COVID-19. The method was immunoSEQ multiplex PCR; TCRdb's version includes in-frame clones alone and lacks a portion of them. The data contain fewer than 60,000 clones, over 70% of them seen just once; the ten biggest clones take up about an eighth. The sample comprised peripheral blood. The receptors stem from a human donor with active COVID-19. The donor label of this sample is uncertain. Each CDR3 is given with its conserved first and last residue. Each record gives: D gene, V gene, clone size, J gene, CDR3 DNA, CDR3 protein. A D gene is named only where the DNA matches it firmly. Clone size is given for some rows only: seen once, a few or many times, or a class if the clone is expanded.

d_gene: NA
v_gene: TRBV19
abundance: once
j_gene: TRBJ2-1
CDR3nt: TGTGCCAGTAGTATAGATCCCGACTTACGTGCCTACAATGAGCAGTTCTTC
CDR3aa: CASSIDPDLRAYNEQFF

d_gene: TRBD2
v_gene: TRBV19
abundance: NA
j_gene: TRBJ2-1
CDR3nt: TGTGCCAGTAGTCCCACAACTAGCGGACTCTACAATGAGCAGTTCTTC
CDR3aa: CASSPTTSGLYNEQFF

d_gene: NA
v_gene: TRBV27
abundance: NA
j_gene: TRBJ2-7
CDR3nt: TGTGCCAGCAGTTTTTCTCGAGCGGTTAGCTCCTACGAGCAGTACTTC
CDR3aa: CASSFSRAVSSYEQYF

d_gene: NA
v_gene: TRBV15
abundance: NA
j_gene: TRBJ1-1
CDR3nt: TGTGCCACCAGCAGAGATAGGCGCGAAGGGGCTGAAGCTTTCTTT
CDR3aa: CATSRDRREGAEAFF

d_gene: NA
v_gene: TRBV5-4
abundance: NA
j_gene: TRBJ2-1
CDR3nt: TGTGCCAGCGGCAGGAACAATGAGCAGTTCTTC
CDR3aa: CASGRNNEQFF

d_gene: NA
v_gene: TRBV5-8
abundance: NA
j_gene: TRBJ2-7
CDR3nt: TGTGCCAGCAGCTTGGACAGGAGTACCTACGAGCAGTACTTC
CDR3aa: CASSLDRSTYEQYF

d_gene: TRBD1
v_gene: TRBV9
abundance: NA
j_gene: TRBJ2-3
CDR3nt: TGTGCCAGCAGCGCCCGGACAGGGAACACAGATACGCAGTATTTT
CDR3aa: CASSARTGNTDTQYF

d_gene: NA
v_gene: TRBV7-8
abundance: NA
j_gene: TRBJ2-7
CDR3nt: TGTGCCAGCAGCTTACGTACAGCTGCCTACGAGCAGTACTTC
CDR3aa: CASSLRTAAYEQYF

d_gene: NA
v_gene: TRBV11-2
abundance: NA
j_gene: TRBJ2-1
CDR3nt: TGTGCCAGCAGCTTGGGCGGGCACAATGAGCAGTTCTTC
CDR3aa: CASSLGGHNEQFF

d_gene: TRBD2
v_gene: TRBV2
abundance: once
j_gene: TRBJ2-1
CDR3nt: TGTGCCAGCAGTGGGACTAGCGGGAGGAACAATGAGCAGTTCTTC
CDR3aa: CASSGTSGRNNEQFF

d_gene: TRBD1
v_gene: TRBV7-2
abundance: NA
j_gene: TRBJ1-1
CDR3nt: TGTGCCAGCAGCTTACGGGACAGGGCAGCTTTCTTT
CDR3aa: CASSLRDRAAFF

d_gene: NA
v_gene: TRBV5-1
abundance: NA
j_gene: TRBJ1-1
CDR3nt: TGTGCCAGCAGCCCTACAGGGCGTATAGCCACTGAAGCTTTCTTT
CDR3aa: CASSPTGRIATEAFF

d_gene: TRBD1
v_gene: TRBV2
abundance: NA
j_gene: TRBJ2-2
CDR3nt: TGTGCCAGCAGTCCAGGACAGGGAAACACCGGGGAGCTGTTTTTT
CDR3aa: CASSPGQGNTGELFF

d_gene: NA
v_gene: TRBV6-5
abundance: NA
j_gene: TRBJ2-7
CDR3nt: TGTGCCAGCCATAGGGGGGGGGAAGGATACGAGCAGTACTTC
CDR3aa: CASHRGGEGYEQYF

d_gene: TRBD2
v_gene: TRBV7-2
abundance: NA
j_gene: TRBJ2-1
CDR3nt: TGTGCCAGCAACCCGGGACTAGTTGTCAATGAGCAGTTCTTC
CDR3aa: CASNPGLVVNEQFF

d_gene: TRBD2
v_gene: TRBV27
abundance: NA
j_gene: TRBJ2-7
CDR3nt: TGTGCCAGCAGTAGGGGACTAGCGGGAGTAGAGCAGTACTTC
CDR3aa: CASSRGLAGVEQYF

d_gene: TRBD1
v_gene: TRBV6-5
abundance: NA
j_gene: TRBJ1-1
CDR3nt: TGTGCCAGCAGTCTTATAACGACAGGGGACACTGAAGCTTTCTTT
CDR3aa: CASSLITTGDTEAFF

d_gene: NA
v_gene: TRBV19
abundance: NA
j_gene: TRBJ1-2
CDR3nt: TGTGCCAGTAGTCCTCGCCAGTTTGTAAGTGGCTACACCTTC
CDR3aa: CASSPRQFVSGYTF

d_gene: NA
v_gene: TRBV4-1
abundance: NA
j_gene: TRBJ2-1
CDR3nt: TGCGCCAGCAGGCCCTCCTCGAGGAATGAGCAGTTCTTC
CDR3aa: CASRPSSRNEQFF

d_gene: NA
v_gene: TRBV30
abundance: NA
j_gene: TRBJ1-3
CDR3nt: TGTGCCTGGAGTGACAGAAACACCATATATTTT
CDR3aa: CAWSDRNTIYF

d_gene: NA
v_gene: TRBV9
abundance: once
j_gene: TRBJ2-2
CDR3nt: TGTGCCAGCCGACGCGCGGGCAACACCGGGGAGCTGTTTTTT
CDR3aa: CASRRAGNTGELFF

d_gene: NA
v_gene: TRBV28
abundance: NA
j_gene: TRBJ1-3
CDR3nt: TGTGCCAGCAGTTTAAAGGCTGGACAGTACTCTGGAAACACCATATATTTT
CDR3aa: CASSLKAGQYSGNTIYF

d_gene: NA
v_gene: TRBV5-4
abundance: NA
j_gene: TRBJ2-7
CDR3nt: TGTGCCAGCAGCCCCGGGCGGGGATACACCTACGAGCAGTACTTC
CDR3aa: CASSPGRGYTYEQYF

d_gene: TRBD2
v_gene: TRBV10-3
abundance: NA
j_gene: TRBJ2-1
CDR3nt: TGTGCCATCAGCGCCACTAGCGGGGGGTACAATGAGCAGTTCTTC
CDR3aa: CAISATSGGYNEQFF

d_gene: NA
v_gene: TRBV27
abundance: NA
j_gene: TRBJ1-6
CDR3nt: TGTGCCAGCAGTTTAGTACAGGGAAGAGTAGGGTCACCCCTCCACTTT
CDR3aa: CASSLVQGRVGSPLHF

d_gene: TRBD1
v_gene: TRBV2
abundance: NA
j_gene: TRBJ1-4
CDR3nt: TGTGCCAGCAGTGAGACAGGGAGTACTAATGAAAAACTGTTTTTT
CDR3aa: CASSETGSTNEKLFF

d_gene: TRBD1
v_gene: TRBV7-9
abundance: few
j_gene: TRBJ2-2
CDR3nt: TGTGCCAGCAGCTTACGACAGGGCACCGGGGAGCTGTTTTTT
CDR3aa: CASSLRQGTGELFF

d_gene: TRBD1
v_gene: TRBV10-2
abundance: NA
j_gene: TRBJ2-7
CDR3nt: TGCGCCAGCAGTGGACGGGACAGGGGGCGCGAGCAGTACTTC
CDR3aa: CASSGRDRGREQYF

d_gene: NA
v_gene: TRBV13
abundance: NA
j_gene: TRBJ2-5
CDR3nt: TGTGCCAGCAGCTTGGTTAGAGAGACCCAGTACTTC
CDR3aa: CASSLVRETQYF

d_gene: NA
v_gene: TRBV7-2
abundance: NA
j_gene: TRBJ1-1
CDR3nt: TGTGCCAGCAGCTTCCGGGAAAACACTGAAGCTTTCTTT
CDR3aa: CASSFRENTEAFF

d_gene: TRBD1
v_gene: TRBV2
abundance: once
j_gene: TRBJ2-1
CDR3nt: TGTGCCAGCAGTGACTCCAGGGGGTTCGATGAGCAGTTCTTC
CDR3aa: CASSDSRGFDEQFF

d_gene: TRBD1
v_gene: TRBV3-1/TRBV3-2
abundance: few
j_gene: TRBJ2-7
CDR3nt: TGTGCCAGCAGCCAATTAGACAGGGCTCACGAGCAGTACTTC
CDR3aa: CASSQLDRAHEQYF

d_gene: TRBD2
v_gene: TRBV6-6
abundance: NA
j_gene: TRBJ2-3
CDR3nt: TGTGCCAGCAGTAGGACTAGCGGGTATCACACAGATACGCAGTATTTT
CDR3aa: CASSRTSGYHTDTQYF

d_gene: NA
v_gene: TRBV29-1
abundance: NA
j_gene: TRBJ1-1
CDR3nt: TGCAGCGTCCATAGACAAAGCAAGAACACTGAAGCTTTCTTT
CDR3aa: CSVHRQSKNTEAFF